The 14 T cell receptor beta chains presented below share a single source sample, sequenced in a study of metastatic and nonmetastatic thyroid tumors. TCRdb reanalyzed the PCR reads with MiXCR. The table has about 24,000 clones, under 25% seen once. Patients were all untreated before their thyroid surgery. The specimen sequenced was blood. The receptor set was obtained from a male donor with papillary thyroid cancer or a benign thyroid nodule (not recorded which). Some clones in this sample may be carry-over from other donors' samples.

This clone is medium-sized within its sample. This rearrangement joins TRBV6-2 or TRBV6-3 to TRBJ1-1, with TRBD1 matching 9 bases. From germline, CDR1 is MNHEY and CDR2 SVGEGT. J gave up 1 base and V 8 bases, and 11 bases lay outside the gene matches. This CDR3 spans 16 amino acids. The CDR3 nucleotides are TGTGCCAGCGACCGGGGACAGGGATTAGGGAACACTGAAGCTTTCTTT. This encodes CASDRGQGLGNTEAFF.

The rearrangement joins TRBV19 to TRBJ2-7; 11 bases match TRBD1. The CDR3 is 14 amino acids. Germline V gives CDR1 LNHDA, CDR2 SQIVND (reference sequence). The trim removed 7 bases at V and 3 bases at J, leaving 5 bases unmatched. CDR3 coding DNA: TGTGCCAGTAACCTCGGGACAGGGGGCTACGAGCAGTACTTC. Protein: CASNLGTGGYEQYF.

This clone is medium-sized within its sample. The CDR3 sequence is CASSHGNTEAFF. CDR3 DNA sequence: TGTGCCAGCAGCCACGGGAACACTGAAGCTTTCTTT. The V gene is TRBV13, the J gene TRBJ1-1, with unresolved D. The CDR3 has 12 amino acids. Germline assignment: CDR1 PRHDT and CDR2 FYEKMQ (reference sequence). Deletions cut 5 bases from V and 1 base from J, with 5 bases between.

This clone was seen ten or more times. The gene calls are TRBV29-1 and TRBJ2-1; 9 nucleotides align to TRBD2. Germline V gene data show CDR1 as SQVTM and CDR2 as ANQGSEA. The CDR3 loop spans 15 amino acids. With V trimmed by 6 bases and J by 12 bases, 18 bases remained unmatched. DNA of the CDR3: TGCAGCGTCGCCGGGGTGGCGGGAGGGACGGTTGCGCAGTTCTTC. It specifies CSVAGVAGGTVAQFF.

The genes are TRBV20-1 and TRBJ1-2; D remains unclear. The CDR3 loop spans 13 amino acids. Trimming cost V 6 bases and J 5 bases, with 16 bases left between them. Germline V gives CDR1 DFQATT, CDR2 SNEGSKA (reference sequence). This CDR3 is CSAKRGVNYGYTF. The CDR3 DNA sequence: TGCAGTGCGAAGCGCGGGGTGAATTATGGCTACACCTTC.

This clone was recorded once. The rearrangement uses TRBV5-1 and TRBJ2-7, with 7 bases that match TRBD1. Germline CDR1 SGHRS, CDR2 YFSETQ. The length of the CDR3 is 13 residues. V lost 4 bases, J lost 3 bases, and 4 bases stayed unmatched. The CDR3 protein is CASSRGQLYEQYF. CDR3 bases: TGCGCCAGCAGCAGGGGACAGCTCTACGAGCAGTACTTC.

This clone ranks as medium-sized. CDR3 loop: CASSPRQGDTGELFF. The CDR3 DNA reads as TGTGCCAGCAGTCCGAGACAGGGAGACACCGGGGAGCTGTTTTTT. The V and J genes are TRBV6-2 or TRBV6-3 and TRBJ2-2; 7 bases line up with TRBD1. The CDR3 loop spans 15 amino acids. CDR1 and CDR2 from the germline V gene are MNHEY and SVGEGT. V lost 5 bases to trimming and J lost 3 bases; unmatched junction nucleotides: 6.

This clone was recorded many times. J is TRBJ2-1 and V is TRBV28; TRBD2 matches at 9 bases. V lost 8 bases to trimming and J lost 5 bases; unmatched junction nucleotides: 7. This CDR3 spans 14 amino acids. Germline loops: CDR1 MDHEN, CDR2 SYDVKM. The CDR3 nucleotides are TGTGCCAGCGAGGCGGGAGGGGTAAACAATGAGCAGTTCTTC. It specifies CASEAGGVNNEQFF.

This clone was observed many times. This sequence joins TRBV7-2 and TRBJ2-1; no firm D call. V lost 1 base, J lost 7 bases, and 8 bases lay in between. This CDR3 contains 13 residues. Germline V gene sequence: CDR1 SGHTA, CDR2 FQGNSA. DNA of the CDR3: TGTGCCAGCAGCTTAGATCTACGGAATGAGCAGTTCTTC. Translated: CASSLDLRNEQFF.

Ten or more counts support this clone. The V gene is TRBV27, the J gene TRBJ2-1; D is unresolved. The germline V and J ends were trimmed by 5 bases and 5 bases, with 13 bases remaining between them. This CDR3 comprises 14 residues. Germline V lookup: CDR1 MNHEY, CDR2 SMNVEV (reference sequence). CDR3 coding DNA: TGTGCCAGCAGTCCCTCAAACTATAACAATGAGCAGTTCTTC. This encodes CASSPSNYNNEQFF.

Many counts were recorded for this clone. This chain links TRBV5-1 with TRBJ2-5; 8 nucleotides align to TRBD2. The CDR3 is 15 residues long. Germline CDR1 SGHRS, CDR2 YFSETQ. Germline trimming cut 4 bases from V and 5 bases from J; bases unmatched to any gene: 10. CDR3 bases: TGCGCCAGCAGCGTTACCGGGACTAGAGACGAGACCCAGTACTTC. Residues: CASSVTGTRDETQYF. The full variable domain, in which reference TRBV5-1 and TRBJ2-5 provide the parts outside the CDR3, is KAGVTQTPRYLIKTRGQQVTLSCSPISGHRSVSWYQQTPGQGLQFLFEYFSETQRNKGNFPGRFSGRQFSNSRSEMNVSTLELGDSALYLCASSVTGTRDETQYFGPGTRLLVL.

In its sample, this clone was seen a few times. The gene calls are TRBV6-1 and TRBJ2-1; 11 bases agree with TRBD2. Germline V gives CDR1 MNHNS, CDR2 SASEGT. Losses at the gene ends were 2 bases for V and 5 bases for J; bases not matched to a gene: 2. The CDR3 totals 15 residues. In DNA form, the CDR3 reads TGTGCCAGCAGTGAAAAGACTAGCGGGAACAATGAGCAGTTCTTC. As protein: CASSEKTSGNNEQFF.

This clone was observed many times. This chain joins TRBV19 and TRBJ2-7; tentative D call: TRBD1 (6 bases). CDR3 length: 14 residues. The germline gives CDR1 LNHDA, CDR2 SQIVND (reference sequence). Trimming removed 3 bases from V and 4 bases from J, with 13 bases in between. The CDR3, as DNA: TGTGCCAGTAGTATGTGGGGACAACCTTACGAGCAGTACTTC. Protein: CASSMWGQPYEQYF. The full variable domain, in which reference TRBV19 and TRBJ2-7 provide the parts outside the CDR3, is DGGITQSPKYLFRKEGQNVTLSCEQNLNHDAMYWYRQDPGQGLRLIYYSQIVNDFQKGDIAEGYSVSREKKESFPLTVTSAQKNPTAFYLCASSMWGQPYEQYFGPGTRLTVT.

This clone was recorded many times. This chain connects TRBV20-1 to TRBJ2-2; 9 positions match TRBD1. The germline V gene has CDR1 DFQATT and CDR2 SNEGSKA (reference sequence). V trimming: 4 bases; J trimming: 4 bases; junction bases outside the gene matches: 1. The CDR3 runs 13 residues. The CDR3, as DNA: TGCAGTGCTATGGACAGGGGCACCGGGGAGCTGTTTTTT. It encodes CSAMDRGTGELFF.